This T cell receptor (beta chain) was observed in a study of Graves' ophthalmopathy and Graves' hyperthyroidism. Study background: Stable hyperthyroidism meant no progression to ophthalmopathy within 18 months of follow-up. Study results and limitations: Blood contained most expanded thyroid clonotypes exceeding 0.001 frequency.

Patients newly diagnosed with hyperthyroidism, under 2 months' duration, were aged 18 to 65, the study reports. Amplified TCR beta CDR3 regions were obtained using RNA transcripts as template. RT-PCR was first run with HTBI primers, then multiplex PCR in a second round. TCRdb ran MiXCR on the multiplex PCR reads and lists one entry per CDR3 protein. The sample yields roughly 1.1 million distinct CDR3 sequences, about 38% seen once. Trimming stripped 4 bases from V and 4 bases from J, with 13 bases between. The CDR3 contains 14 residues. Germline V gene lookup returns CDR1 SNHLY and CDR2 FYNNEI. In the case of this clonotype: The antigen remains undetermined.

The sequence was obtained from an adult man with Graves' hyperthyroidism. This sequence joins TRBV2 and TRBJ1-1; no reliable D call. Sequencing was performed on peripheral blood or thyroid tissue (not recorded which). CDR3 coding DNA: TGTGCCAGCAGTGGCCCCCTCGGGTTCACTGAAGCTTTCTTT. Translating gives CASSGPLGFTEAFF.